This section outlines one T cell receptor (beta chain) sequence together with its context. The antigen remains unidentified. V was clipped by 1 base and J by 5 bases; unmatched bases: 7. The CDR3 covers 15 residues. The germline V gene encodes CDR1 MGHRA and CDR2 YSYEKL. The data belong to a study of cytomegalovirus exposure and HLA in healthy donors. Study-wide points: The TCR clusters that emerged in the first cohort tended, a later analysis found, to co-occur in the 110 or so validation repertoires.

The protocol was immunoSEQ multiplex PCR, while the TCRdb copy is restricted to in-frame clones and leaves out a portion. The table records about 160,000 clones, 85% to 90% of them present only once. The material sequenced was PBMCs. This receptor was obtained from a man aged 18 to 30 in good health and CMV-seropositive. The chain couples TRBV4-1 to TRBJ2-5, with 7 bases matching TRBD2. The CDR3 region is CASSQGGGVGETQYF. The CDR3 DNA reads TGCGCCAGCAGCCAAGGTGGGGGGGTTGGCGAGACCCAGTACTTC.